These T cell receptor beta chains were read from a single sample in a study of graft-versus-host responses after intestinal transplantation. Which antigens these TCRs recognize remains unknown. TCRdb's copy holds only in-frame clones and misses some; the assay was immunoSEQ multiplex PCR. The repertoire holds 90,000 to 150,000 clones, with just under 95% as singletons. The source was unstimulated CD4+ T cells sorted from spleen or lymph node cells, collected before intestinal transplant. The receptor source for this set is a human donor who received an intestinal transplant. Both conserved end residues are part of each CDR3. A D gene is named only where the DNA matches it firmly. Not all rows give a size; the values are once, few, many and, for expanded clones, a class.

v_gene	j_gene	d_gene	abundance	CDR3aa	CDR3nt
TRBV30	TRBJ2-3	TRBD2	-	CAWTDPGLAGVYPNTQYF	TGTGCCTGGACCGACCCGGGACTAGCGGGAGTATATCCCAATACGCAGTATTTT
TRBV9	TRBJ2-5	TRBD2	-	CASSYTGLDETQYF	TGTGCCAGCAGCTATACGGGACTAGACGAGACCCAGTACTTC
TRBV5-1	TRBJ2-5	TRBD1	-	CASSLTGVGETQYF	TGCGCCAGCAGCTTAACAGGGGTGGGGGAGACCCAGTACTTC
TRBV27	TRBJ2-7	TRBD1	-	CASSTRQGSGFYEQYF	TGTGCCAGCAGTACGCGACAGGGCTCGGGGTTTTACGAGCAGTACTTC
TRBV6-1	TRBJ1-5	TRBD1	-	CASSTGQGNQPQHF	TGTGCCAGCAGTACCGGACAGGGGAATCAGCCCCAGCATTTT
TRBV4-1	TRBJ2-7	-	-	CASSQVRGLSGGNYEQYF	TGCGCCAGCAGCCAAGTACGCGGCTTGTCCGGAGGTAACTACGAGCAGTACTTC
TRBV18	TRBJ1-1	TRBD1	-	CASSPPDRTNTEAFF	TGTGCCAGCTCACCACCGGACAGGACTAACACTGAAGCTTTCTTT
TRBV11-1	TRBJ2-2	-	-	CASSFRVGTGELFF	TGTGCCAGCAGCTTTAGGGTTGGGACCGGGGAGCTGTTTTTT
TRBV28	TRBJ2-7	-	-	CASSLAQQYEQYF	TGTGCCAGCAGTTTAGCACAGCAATACGAGCAGTACTTC
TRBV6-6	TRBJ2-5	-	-	CASSYSQGETQYF	TGTGCCAGCAGTTACTCGCAGGGGGAGACCCAGTACTTC
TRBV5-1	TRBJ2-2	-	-	CASSLSPGNTGELFF	TGCGCCAGCAGCTTGTCCCCAGGGAACACCGGGGAGCTGTTTTTT
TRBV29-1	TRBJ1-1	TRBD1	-	CSVAGTGDTEAFF	TGCAGCGTGGCCGGGACAGGGGACACTGAAGCTTTCTTT
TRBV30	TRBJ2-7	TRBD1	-	CAWSSNPTRDRGPYEQYF	TGTGCCTGGAGTTCAAACCCAACTCGGGACAGGGGCCCATACGAGCAGTACTTC
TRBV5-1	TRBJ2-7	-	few	CASSLGGEQYF	TGCGCCAGCAGCTTGGGGGGCGAGCAGTACTTC
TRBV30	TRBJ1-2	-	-	CAWTGPFGGYTF	TGTGCCTGGACAGGCCCTTTCGGCGGCTACACCTTC
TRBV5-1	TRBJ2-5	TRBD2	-	CASRARTSGQETQYF	TGCGCCAGCAGGGCCAGGACTAGCGGGCAAGAGACCCAGTACTTC
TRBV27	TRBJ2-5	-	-	CASSLSGFETQYF	TGTGCCAGCAGTTTATCGGGGTTCGAGACCCAGTACTTC
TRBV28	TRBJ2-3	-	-	CASSSTGTGTDTQYF	TGTGCCAGCAGCTCCACAGGGACGGGCACAGATACGCAGTATTTT
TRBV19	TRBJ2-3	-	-	CASSSPQGRVRTDTQYF	TGTGCCAGTAGTTCACCTCAGGGACGGGTGAGGACAGATACGCAGTATTTT
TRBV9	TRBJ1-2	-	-	CASSVDTGFGGYTF	TGTGCCAGCAGCGTAGACACAGGGTTCGGTGGCTACACCTTC
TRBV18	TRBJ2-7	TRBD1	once	CASSPGTGRYEQYF	TGTGCCAGCTCGCCTGGGACAGGCCGCTACGAGCAGTACTTC
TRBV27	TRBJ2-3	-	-	CASSQSLLSTDTQYF	TGTGCCAGCAGTCAGAGCCTGCTCAGCACAGATACGCAGTATTTT
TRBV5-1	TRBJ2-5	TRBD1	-	CASSRQGTGEETQYF	TGCGCCAGCAGCAGACAGGGGACAGGGGAAGAGACCCAGTACTTC
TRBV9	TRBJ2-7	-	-	CASSVHPSGKHYEQYF	TGTGCCAGCAGCGTACACCCCTCAGGGAAACACTACGAGCAGTACTTC
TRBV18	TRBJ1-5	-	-	CASSPQGPGGNQPQHF	TGTGCCAGCTCACCTCAAGGTCCGGGCGGCAATCAGCCCCAGCATTTT
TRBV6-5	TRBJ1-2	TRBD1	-	CASSYRRDRHYGYTF	TGTGCCAGCAGTTACCGCCGGGACAGGCACTATGGCTACACCTTC
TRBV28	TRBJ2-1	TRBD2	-	CASREPSGRAFSSYNEQFF	TGTGCCAGCAGAGAACCCAGCGGGAGGGCGTTTAGCTCCTACAATGAGCAGTTCTTC
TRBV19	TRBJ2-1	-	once	CASSLNNEQFF	TGTGCCAGTAGTCTGAACAATGAGCAGTTCTTC
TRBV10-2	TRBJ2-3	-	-	CASSVLTTDTQYF	TGCGCCAGCAGTGTCCTTACCACAGATACGCAGTATTTT
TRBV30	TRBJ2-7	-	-	CAWSDERALSYEQYF	TGTGCCTGGAGTGACGAGCGGGCCCTATCCTACGAGCAGTACTTC
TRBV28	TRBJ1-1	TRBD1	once	CARTRPKVARGRGTEAFF	TGTGCCAGGACGAGACCCAAAGTGGCCAGGGGGCGGGGCACTGAAGCTTTCTTT
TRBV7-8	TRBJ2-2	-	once	CASPKQVHGELFF	TGTGCCAGCCCAAAGCAGGTGCACGGGGAGCTGTTTTTT
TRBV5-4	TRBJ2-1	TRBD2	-	CASSLSSGSYNEQFF	TGTGCCAGCAGCTTGTCTAGCGGGAGTTACAATGAGCAGTTCTTC
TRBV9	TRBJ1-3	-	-	CASSGGGSSYSGNTIYF	TGTGCCAGCAGCGGGGGGGGCAGCTCCTACTCTGGAAACACCATATATTTT
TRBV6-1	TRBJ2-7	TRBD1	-	CASRRTGQYEQYF	TGTGCCAGCAGGAGGACAGGGCAGTACGAGCAGTACTTC
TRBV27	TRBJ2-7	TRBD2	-	CASSLYVGRTYEQYF	TGTGCCAGCAGTTTATATGTCGGGAGGACCTACGAGCAGTACTTC
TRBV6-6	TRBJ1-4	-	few	CASSPLAGWVKLFF	TGTGCCAGCAGCCCCTTGGCAGGGTGGGTAAAACTGTTTTTT
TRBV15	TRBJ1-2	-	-	CATSRDRQGYGYTF	TGTGCCACCAGCAGAGATCGGCAGGGCTATGGCTACACCTTC
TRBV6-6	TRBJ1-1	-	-	CATPKAGGTEAFF	TGTGCCACCCCAAAGGCGGGCGGCACTGAAGCTTTCTTT
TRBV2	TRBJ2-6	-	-	CASRDIGGANVLTF	TGTGCCAGCAGGGACATCGGAGGGGCCAACGTCCTGACTTTC
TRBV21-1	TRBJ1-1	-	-	CASGLCGGVEAFF	TGTGCCAGCGGCCTATGCGGGGGCGTCGAAGCTTTCTTT